This paragraph reports one TCR beta chain. The antigen remains undetermined. This PCR relied on a set of 60 Vbeta primers and 13 Jbeta primers. Clones were sequenced by immunoSEQ multiplex PCR, and TCRdb holds only the in-frame ones, with some missing. The repertoire holds under 300,000 clones, with 72% as singletons. The data were obtained in a study of cytomegalovirus exposure and HLA in healthy donors. Study-wide findings and caveats: Earlier findings revealed that most TCR beta V segments proved productive either about 87% or about 30% of the time. Excluded: some indistinguishable V segments such as TRBV6-2 and TRBV6-3.

Germline V gene sequence: CDR1 SGHRS, CDR2 YFSETQ. This CDR3 spans 13 amino acids. V was clipped by 5 bases and J by 2 bases, with 9 bases between them. The sequence was obtained from a female donor in good health and CMV-seronegative. Sequencing was performed on PBMCs. The chain has TRBV5-1 and TRBJ2-3; no definite D call. The CDR3 spells CASSFGATDTQYF. The CDR3 region has the DNA TGCGCCAGCAGTTTTGGAGCCACAGATACGCAGTATTTT.